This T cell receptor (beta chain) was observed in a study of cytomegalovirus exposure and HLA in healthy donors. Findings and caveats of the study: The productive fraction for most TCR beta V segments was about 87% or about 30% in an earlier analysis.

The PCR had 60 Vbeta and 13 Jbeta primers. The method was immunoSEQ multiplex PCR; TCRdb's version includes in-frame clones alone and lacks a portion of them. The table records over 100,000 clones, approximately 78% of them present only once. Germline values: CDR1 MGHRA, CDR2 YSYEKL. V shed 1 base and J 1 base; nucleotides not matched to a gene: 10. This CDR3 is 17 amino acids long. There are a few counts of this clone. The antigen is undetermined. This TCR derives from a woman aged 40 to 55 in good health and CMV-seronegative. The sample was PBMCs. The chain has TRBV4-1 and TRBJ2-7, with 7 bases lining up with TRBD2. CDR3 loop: CASSQVWVLARSYEQYF. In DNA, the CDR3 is TGCGCCAGCAGCCAAGTCTGGGTACTAGCGAGGTCCTACGAGCAGTACTTC.